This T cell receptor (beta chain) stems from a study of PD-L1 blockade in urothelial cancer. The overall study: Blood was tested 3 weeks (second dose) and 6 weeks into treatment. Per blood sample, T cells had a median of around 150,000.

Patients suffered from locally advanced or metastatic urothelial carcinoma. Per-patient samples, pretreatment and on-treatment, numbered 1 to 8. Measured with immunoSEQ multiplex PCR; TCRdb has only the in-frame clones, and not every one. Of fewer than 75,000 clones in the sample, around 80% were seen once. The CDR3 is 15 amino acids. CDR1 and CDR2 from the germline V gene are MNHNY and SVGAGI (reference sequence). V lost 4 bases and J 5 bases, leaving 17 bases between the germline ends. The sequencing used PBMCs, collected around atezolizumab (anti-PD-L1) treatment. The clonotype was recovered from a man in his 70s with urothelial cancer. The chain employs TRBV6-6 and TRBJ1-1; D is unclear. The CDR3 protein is CASSSPTRAGTEAFF. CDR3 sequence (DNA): TGTGCCAGCAGTTCCCCCACGAGGGCGGGTACTGAAGCTTTCTTT.